Following are 15 T cell receptor beta chains from one sample sequenced in a study of T cells after yellow fever vaccination. TCRdb re-analysed the 5' RACE reads in MiXCR, keeping a single row per CDR3 protein. Here the sample spans a few hundred thousand distinct CDR3 sequences, roughly 5% being singletons. Sequencing used CD4+ T cells sorted from PBMCs, obtained on the day of the yellow fever booster vaccination. The receptors stem from a man younger than 35 who received the YFV17D yellow fever vaccine.

The sample holds a few counts of this clonotype. V and J are TRBV4-3 and TRBJ1-5, with D unresolved. This CDR3 comprises 14 residues. CDR1 is LGHNA, CDR2 YSLEER, per germline. Trimming left V 7 bases short and J 0 bases short, with 10 bases between. As DNA, the CDR3 is TGCGCCAGCAAGAATTCGTATAGCAATCAGCCCCAGCATTTT. Protein: CASKNSYSNQPQHF.

This clonotype was seen a few times. The CDR3 nucleotides read TGTGCCAGCAGCCAAGATTCACCAGAGACGTGGGTTTATGATACGCAGTATTTT. It codes for CASSQDSPETWVYDTQYF. The chain combines TRBV14 with TRBJ2-3; the D is unclear. The CDR3 contains 18 residues. Germline CDR1 is SGHDN and CDR2 is FVKESK. The V and J ends lost 0 bases and 6 bases respectively, with 22 bases between them.

In its sample, this clonotype was seen many times. This rearrangement joins TRBV5-1 to TRBJ1-6; no clear D gene. Germline V CDR1 and CDR2: SGHRS, YFSETQ. CDR3 length: 17 amino acids. V shed 4 bases and J shed 3 bases, with 17 bases lying between them. The CDR3 loop is CASSTNPGSHYNSPLHF. DNA for the CDR3: TGCGCCAGCAGCACCAACCCAGGAAGCCACTATAATTCACCCCTCCACTTT.

The rearrangement joins TRBV7-2 to TRBJ2-1; the D is unclear. Germline CDR1 and CDR2: SGHTA and FQGNSA. V dropped 1 base and J dropped 9 bases, with 10 bases sitting between them. This CDR3 comprises 13 residues. The DNA of the CDR3 is TGTGCCAGCAGCTTAGACTACGGCACTGAGCAGTTCTTC. Translation: CASSLDYGTEQFF.

This clonotype was counted between two and nine times. The chain is built from TRBV5-1 and TRBJ2-7; 9 nucleotides match TRBD1. With 4 bases clipped from V and 7 bases from J, the junction kept 12 bases outside the gene matches. The V gene's germline CDR1 is SGHRS and CDR2 YFSETQ. The CDR3 has 15 amino acids. The CDR3 protein is CASSPPGTGIGEQYF. In nucleotides, the CDR3 is TGCGCCAGCAGCCCCCCTGGGACAGGGATTGGGGAGCAGTACTTC.

This clonotype was seen a few times. The V and J genes are TRBV7-3 and TRBJ2-1; TRBD2 agrees at 7 bases. From germline, CDR1 is SGHTA and CDR2 FQGTGA. Losses at the gene ends were 2 bases for V and 6 bases for J; bases not matched to a gene: 7. This CDR3 is built from 15 residues. The CDR3 region is CASSLRLADANEQFF. The DNA of the CDR3 is TGTGCCAGCAGCTTACGGCTAGCGGACGCCAATGAGCAGTTCTTC.

This rearrangement joins TRBV5-4 to TRBJ2-2; 8 bases map to TRBD1. CDR1 and CDR2 from the germline V gene are SGHNT and YYREEE (reference sequence). The CDR3 is 17 amino acids. With 2 bases clipped from V and 2 bases from J, the junction kept 8 bases outside the gene matches. This chain's CDR3 is CASSFQDRAVNTGELFF. CDR3 DNA sequence: TGTGCCAGCAGCTTTCAGGACAGGGCAGTTAACACCGGGGAGCTGTTTTTT.

The table lists this clonotype with a few counts. CDR3 in amino acids: CASSQDVEGVGNQPQHF. The CDR3 coding sequence is TGCGCCAGCAGCCAAGATGTTGAGGGCGTCGGTAATCAGCCCCAGCATTTT. The gene calls are TRBV4-3 and TRBJ1-5; unclear D gene. This CDR3 comprises 17 residues. V was trimmed by 0 bases and J by 4 bases, leaving 16 bases between them. Germline CDR1 is LGHNA and CDR2 is YSLEER.

This clonotype was seen more than once but under ten times. The chain combines TRBV29-1 with TRBJ1-2, with 9 bases that match TRBD1. The J segment lost 8 bases and the V segment lost 6 bases, leaving 7 bases of the junction unmatched. Germline CDR1 is SQVTM and CDR2 is ANQGSEA. The CDR3 loop spans 12 amino acids. CDR3 nucleotides: TGCAGCGTGAGGACAGGGGATTGGGGCTACACCTTC. Residues: CSVRTGDWGYTF.

This clonotype was seen a handful of times. The V gene is TRBV27, the J gene TRBJ1-2; the match to TRBD1 covers 7 bases. Germline V gives CDR1 MNHEY, CDR2 SMNVEV (reference sequence). With 8 bases clipped from V and 2 bases from J, the junction kept 2 bases outside the gene matches. The CDR3 runs to 12 residues. CDR3 protein: CASGRGNYGYTF. For the CDR3, the DNA is TGTGCCAGCGGCAGGGGGAACTATGGCTACACCTTC.

The chain joins TRBV20-1 to TRBJ1-2, with a tentative D call TRBD1 (6 bases). Germline V gives CDR1 DFQATT, CDR2 SNEGSKA (reference sequence). This CDR3 is 15 amino acids long. V was cut by 6 bases and J by 4 bases, with 21 bases left in between. CDR3 protein: CSATDVRSGAYGYTF. CDR3 DNA sequence: TGCAGTGCCACTGACGTGCGGTCAGGGGCCTATGGCTACACCTTC.

The chain is built from TRBV12-3 or TRBV12-4 and TRBJ2-7; possible D gene TRBD1, 6 bases. The CDR3 contains 16 residues. V was shortened by 6 bases and J by 2 bases, with 20 bases between the two germline ends. CDR3 DNA: TGTGCCAGCAGGCGGGCTAGTGGGGGCCTTACCTACGAGCAGTACTTC. This sequence encodes CASRRASGGLTYEQYF.

This clonotype appeared many times. The genes are TRBV25-1 and TRBJ2-3, with no clear D. Germline loops: CDR1 MGHDK, CDR2 SYGVNS. The CDR3 has 13 amino acids. The V end lost 10 bases, the J end lost 2 bases, and 13 bases lay between the germline ends. CDR3 sequence: CATAFHPTDTQYF. The CDR3 bases are TGTGCCACCGCATTCCACCCCACAGATACGCAGTATTTT.

This clonotype was seen only a few times. The rearrangement uses TRBV5-1 and TRBJ2-3; a weak D match, TRBD1 (7 bases). V was cut by 5 bases and J by 8 bases, with 15 bases left in between. Germline V gives CDR1 SGHRS, CDR2 YFSETQ. The CDR3 extends over 13 amino acids. DNA for the CDR3: TGCGCCAGCAGGGAGGGGGCCGAGGTTACGCAGTATTTT. This translates into CASREGAEVTQYF. Using reference TRBV5-1 and TRBJ2-3 for the parts outside the CDR3, the full variable domain is KAGVTQTPRYLIKTRGQQVTLSCSPISGHRSVSWYQQTPGQGLQFLFEYFSETQRNKGNFPGRFSGRQFSNSRSEMNVSTLELGDSALYLCASREGAEVTQYFGPGTRLTVL.

There are many counts of this clonotype. V gene TRBV6-5 combines with J gene TRBJ2-5; 7 bases fit TRBD1. With V trimmed by 8 bases and J by 5 bases, 11 bases remained unmatched. Germline assignment: CDR1 MNHEY and CDR2 SVGAGI. The CDR3 runs to 14 residues. As DNA, the CDR3 is TGTGCCAGCTTCCCGACGACAGGGACGGAGACCCAGTACTTC. Protein sequence: CASFPTTGTETQYF.